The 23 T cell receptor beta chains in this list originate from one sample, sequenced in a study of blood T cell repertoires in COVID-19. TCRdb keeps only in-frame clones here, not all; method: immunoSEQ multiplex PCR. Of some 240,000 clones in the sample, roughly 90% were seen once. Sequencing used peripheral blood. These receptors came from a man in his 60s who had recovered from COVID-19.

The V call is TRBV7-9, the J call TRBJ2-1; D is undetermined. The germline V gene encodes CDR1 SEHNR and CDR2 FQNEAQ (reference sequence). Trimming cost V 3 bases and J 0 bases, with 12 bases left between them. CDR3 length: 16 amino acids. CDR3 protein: CASSFGYEFSYNEQFF. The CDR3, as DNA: TGTGCCAGCAGCTTTGGTTATGAGTTCTCCTACAATGAGCAGTTCTTC.

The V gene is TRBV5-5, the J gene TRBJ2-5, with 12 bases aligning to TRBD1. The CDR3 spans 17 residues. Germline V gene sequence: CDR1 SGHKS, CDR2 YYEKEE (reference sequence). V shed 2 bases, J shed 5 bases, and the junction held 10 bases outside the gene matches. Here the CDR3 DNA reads TGTGCCAGCAGCTTAGGGTGGGACAGGGGGCGTCAGGAGACCCAGTACTTC. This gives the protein CASSLGWDRGRQETQYF.

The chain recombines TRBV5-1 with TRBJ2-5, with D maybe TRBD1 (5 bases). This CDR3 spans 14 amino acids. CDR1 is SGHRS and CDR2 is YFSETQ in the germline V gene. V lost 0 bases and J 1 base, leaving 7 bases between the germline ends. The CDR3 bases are TGCGCCAGCAGCTTGGCACAGGCCCAAGAGACCCAGTACTTC. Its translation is CASSLAQAQETQYF.

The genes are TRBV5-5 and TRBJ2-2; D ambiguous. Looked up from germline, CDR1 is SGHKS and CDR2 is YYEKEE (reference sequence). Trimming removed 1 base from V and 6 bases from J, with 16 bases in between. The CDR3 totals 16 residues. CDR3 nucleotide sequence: TGTGCCAGCAGCTTGAGTGCTCCCGGTCCGTCCGGGGAGCTGTTTTTT. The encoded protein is CASSLSAPGPSGELFF.

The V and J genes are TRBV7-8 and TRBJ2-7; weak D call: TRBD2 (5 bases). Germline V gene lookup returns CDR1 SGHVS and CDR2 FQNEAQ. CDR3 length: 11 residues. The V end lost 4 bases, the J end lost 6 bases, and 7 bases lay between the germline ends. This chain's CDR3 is CASSSSPEQYF. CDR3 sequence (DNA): TGTGCCAGCAGCTCTAGCCCCGAGCAGTACTTC.

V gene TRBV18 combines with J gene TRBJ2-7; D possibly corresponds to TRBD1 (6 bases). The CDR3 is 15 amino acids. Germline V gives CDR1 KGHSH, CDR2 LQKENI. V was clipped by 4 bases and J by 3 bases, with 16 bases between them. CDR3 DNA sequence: TGTGCCAGCTCACGACCCGACAGGCTCCTCTACGAGCAGTACGTC. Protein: CASSRPDRLLYEQYV.

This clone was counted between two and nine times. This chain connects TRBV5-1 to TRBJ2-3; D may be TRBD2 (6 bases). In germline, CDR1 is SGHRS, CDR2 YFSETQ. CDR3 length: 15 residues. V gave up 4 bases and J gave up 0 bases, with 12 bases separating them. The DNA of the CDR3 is TGCGCCAGCAGCGCGGGACGGCTTAGCACAGATACGCAGTATTTT. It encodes CASSAGRLSTDTQYF.

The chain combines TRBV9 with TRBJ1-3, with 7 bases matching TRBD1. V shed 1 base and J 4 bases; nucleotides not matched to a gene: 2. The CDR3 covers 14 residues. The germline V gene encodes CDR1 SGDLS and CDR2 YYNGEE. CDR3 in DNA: TGTGCCAGCAGCGTATCGGACAGGGGAAACACCATATATTTT. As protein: CASSVSDRGNTIYF.

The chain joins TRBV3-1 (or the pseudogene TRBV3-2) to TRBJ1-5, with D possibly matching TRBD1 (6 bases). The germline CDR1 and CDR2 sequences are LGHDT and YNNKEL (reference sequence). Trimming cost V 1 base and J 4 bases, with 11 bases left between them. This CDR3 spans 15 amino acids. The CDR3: CASSQGFGQNQPQHF. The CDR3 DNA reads TGTGCCAGCAGCCAAGGTTTCGGACAGAATCAGCCCCAGCATTTT.

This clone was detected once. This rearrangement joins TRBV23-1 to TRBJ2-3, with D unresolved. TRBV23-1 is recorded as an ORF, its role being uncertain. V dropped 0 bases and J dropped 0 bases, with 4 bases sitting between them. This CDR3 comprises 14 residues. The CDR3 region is CASSQSPSTDTQYF. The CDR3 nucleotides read TGCGCCAGCAGTCAATCCCCTAGCACAGATACGCAGTATTTT.

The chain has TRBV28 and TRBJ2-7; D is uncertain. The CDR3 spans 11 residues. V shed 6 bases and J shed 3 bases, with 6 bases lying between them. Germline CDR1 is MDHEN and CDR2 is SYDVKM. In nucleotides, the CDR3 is TGTGCCAGCAGCCAAATCTACGAGCAGTACTTC. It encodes CASSQIYEQYF.

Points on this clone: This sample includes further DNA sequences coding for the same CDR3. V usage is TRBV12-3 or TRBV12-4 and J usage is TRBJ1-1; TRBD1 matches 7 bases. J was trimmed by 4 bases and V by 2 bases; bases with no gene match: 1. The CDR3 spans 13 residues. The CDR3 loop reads CASSLRQGTEAFF. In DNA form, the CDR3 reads TGTGCCAGCAGTTTAAGACAGGGCACTGAAGCTTTCTTT.

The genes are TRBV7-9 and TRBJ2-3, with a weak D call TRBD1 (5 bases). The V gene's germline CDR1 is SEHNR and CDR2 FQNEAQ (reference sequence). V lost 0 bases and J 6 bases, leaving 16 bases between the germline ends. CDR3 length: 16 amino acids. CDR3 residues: CASSLALQGTADTQYF. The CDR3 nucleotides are TGTGCCAGCAGCTTAGCTCTGCAGGGAACGGCCGATACGCAGTATTTT.

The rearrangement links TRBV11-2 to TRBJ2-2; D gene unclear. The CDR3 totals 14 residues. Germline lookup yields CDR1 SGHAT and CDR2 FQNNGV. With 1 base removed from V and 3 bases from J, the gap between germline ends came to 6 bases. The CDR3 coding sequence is TGTGCCAGCAGCTTAGTTACTCACACCGGGGAGCTGTTTTTT. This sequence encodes CASSLVTHTGELFF. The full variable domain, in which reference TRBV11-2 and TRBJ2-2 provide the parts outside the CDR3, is EAGVAQSPRYKIIEKRQSVAFWCNPISGHATLYWYQQILGQGPKLLIQFQNNGVVDDSQLPKDRFSAERLKGVDSTLKIQPAKLEDSAVYLCASSLVTHTGELFFGEGSRLTVL.

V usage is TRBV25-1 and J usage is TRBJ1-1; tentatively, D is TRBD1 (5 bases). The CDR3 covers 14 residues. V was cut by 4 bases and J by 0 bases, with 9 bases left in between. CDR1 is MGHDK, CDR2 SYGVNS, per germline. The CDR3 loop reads CASSARGMNTEAFF. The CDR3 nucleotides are TGTGCCAGCAGTGCCCGGGGGATGAACACTGAAGCTTTCTTT. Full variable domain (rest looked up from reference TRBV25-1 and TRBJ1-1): EADIYQTPRYLVIGTGKKITLECSQTMGHDKMYWYQQDPGMELHLIHYSYGVNSTEKGDLSSESTVSRIRTEHFPLTLESARPSHTSQYLCASSARGMNTEAFFGQGTRLTVV.

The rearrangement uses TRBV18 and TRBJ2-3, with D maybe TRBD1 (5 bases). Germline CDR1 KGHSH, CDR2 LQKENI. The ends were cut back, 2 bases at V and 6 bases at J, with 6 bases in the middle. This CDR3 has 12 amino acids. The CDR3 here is CASSPKGDTQYF. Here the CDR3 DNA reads TGTGCCAGCTCACCAAAGGGGGATACGCAGTATTTT.

CDR3 in amino acids: CASSQGQAPYTF. Written as DNA, the CDR3 is TGCGCCAGCAGCCAAGGACAGGCCCCTTACACCTTC. The gene calls are TRBV4-1 and TRBJ1-2, with D tentatively TRBD1 (6 bases). Between the trimmed V and J ends, which lost 1 base and 11 bases, there was a span of 11 bases. The CDR3 totals 12 residues. Germline V gene lookup returns CDR1 MGHRA and CDR2 YSYEKL.

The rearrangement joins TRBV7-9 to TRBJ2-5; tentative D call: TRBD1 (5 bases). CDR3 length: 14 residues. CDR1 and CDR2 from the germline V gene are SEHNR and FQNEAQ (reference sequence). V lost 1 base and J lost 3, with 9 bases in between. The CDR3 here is CASSLGRVEETQYF. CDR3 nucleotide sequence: TGTGCCAGCAGCTTAGGCAGGGTTGAAGAGACCCAGTACTTC. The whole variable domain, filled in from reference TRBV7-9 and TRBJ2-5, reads DTGVSQNPRHKITKRGQNVTFRCDPISEHNRLYWYRQTLGQGPEFLTYFQNEAQLEKSRLLSDRFSAERPKGSFSTLEIQRTEQGDSAMYLCASSLGRVEETQYFGPGTRLLVL.

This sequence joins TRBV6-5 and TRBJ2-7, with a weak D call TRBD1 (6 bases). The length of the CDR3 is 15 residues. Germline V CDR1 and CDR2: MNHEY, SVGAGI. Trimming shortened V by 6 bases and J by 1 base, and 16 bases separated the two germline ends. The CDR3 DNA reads TGTGCCAGCAGACTTAGGAGTAGGGGGTCCTACGAGCAGTACTTC. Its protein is CASRLRSRGSYEQYF.

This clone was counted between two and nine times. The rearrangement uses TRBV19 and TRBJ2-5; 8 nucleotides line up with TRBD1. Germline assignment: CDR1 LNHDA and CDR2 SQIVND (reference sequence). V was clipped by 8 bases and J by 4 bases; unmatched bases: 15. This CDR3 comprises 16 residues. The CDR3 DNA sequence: TGTGCCAGTGCCCCCCAGGGGGCGCTTTCGGGAGAGACCCAGTACTTC. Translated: CASAPQGALSGETQYF. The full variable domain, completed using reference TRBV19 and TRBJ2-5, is DGGITQSPKYLFRKEGQNVTLSCEQNLNHDAMYWYRQDPGQGLRLIYYSQIVNDFQKGDIAEGYSVSREKKESFPLTVTSAQKNPTAFYLCASAPQGALSGETQYFGPGTRLLVL.

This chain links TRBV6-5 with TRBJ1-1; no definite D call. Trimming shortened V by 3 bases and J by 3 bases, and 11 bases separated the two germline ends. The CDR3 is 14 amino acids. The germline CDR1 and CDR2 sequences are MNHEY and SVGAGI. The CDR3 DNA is TGTGCCAGCAGTTATCGGTATCGGGACACTGAAGCTTTCTTT. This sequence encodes CASSYRYRDTEAFF.

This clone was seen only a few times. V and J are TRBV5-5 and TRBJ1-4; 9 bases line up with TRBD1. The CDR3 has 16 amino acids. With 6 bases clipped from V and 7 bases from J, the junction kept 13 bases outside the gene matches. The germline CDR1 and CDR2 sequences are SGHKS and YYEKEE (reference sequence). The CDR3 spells CASIPAGDRVIEKLFF. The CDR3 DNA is TGTGCCAGCATCCCCGCCGGGGACAGGGTTATTGAAAAACTGTTTTTT. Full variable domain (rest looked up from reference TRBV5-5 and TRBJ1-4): DAGVTQSPTHLIKTRGQQVTLRCSPISGHKSVSWYQQVLGQGPQFIFQYYEKEERGRGNFPDRFSARQFPNYSSELNVNALLLGDSALYLCASIPAGDRVIEKLFFGSGTQLSVL.

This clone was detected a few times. The CDR3 nucleotides are TGTGCCAGCAGCCAAGATCGGACGGGAGAGCGAAACACCATATATTTT. Its translation: CASSQDRTGERNTIYF. The chain joins TRBV14 to TRBJ1-3; D gene ambiguous. Germline loops: CDR1 SGHDN, CDR2 FVKESK. The CDR3 covers 16 residues. Trimming cost V 0 bases and J 5 bases, with 14 bases left between them. Using reference TRBV14 and TRBJ1-3 for the parts outside the CDR3, the full variable domain is EAGVTQFPSHSVIEKGQTVTLRCDPISGHDNLYWYRRVMGKEIKFLLHFVKESKQDESGMPNNRFLAERTGGTYSTLKVQPAELEDSGVYFCASSQDRTGERNTIYFGEGSWLTVV.